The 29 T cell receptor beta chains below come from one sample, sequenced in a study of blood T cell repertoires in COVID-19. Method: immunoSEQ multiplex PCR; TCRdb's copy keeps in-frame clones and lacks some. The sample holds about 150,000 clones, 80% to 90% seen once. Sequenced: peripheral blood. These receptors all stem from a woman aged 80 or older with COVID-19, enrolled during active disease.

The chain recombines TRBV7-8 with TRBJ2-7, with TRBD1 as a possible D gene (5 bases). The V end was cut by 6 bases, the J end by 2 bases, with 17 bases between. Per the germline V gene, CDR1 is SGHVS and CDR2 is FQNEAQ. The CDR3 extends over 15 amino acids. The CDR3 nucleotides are TGTGCCAGCAGGGCCTCATCTGACAGAACCTACGAGCAGTACTTC. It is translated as CASRASSDRTYEQYF.

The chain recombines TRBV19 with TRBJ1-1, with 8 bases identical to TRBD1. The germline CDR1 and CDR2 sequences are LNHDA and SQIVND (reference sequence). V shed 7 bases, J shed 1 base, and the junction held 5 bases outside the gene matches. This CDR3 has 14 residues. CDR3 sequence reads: CASTDDRGNTEAFF. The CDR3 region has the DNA TGTGCCAGTACTGACGACAGGGGGAACACTGAAGCTTTCTTT.

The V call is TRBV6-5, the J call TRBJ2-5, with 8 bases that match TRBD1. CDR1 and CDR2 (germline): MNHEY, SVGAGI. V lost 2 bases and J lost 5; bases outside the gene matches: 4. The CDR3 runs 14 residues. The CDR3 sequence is CASSYVRGRETQYF. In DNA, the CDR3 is TGTGCCAGCAGTTACGTCAGGGGGCGGGAGACCCAGTACTTC.

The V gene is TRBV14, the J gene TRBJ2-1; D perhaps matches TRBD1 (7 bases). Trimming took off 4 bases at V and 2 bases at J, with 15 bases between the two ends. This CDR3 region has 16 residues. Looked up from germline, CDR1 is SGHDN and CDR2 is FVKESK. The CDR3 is CASSPGGRRPYNEQFF. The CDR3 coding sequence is TGTGCCAGCAGCCCAGGGGGGAGGAGACCCTACAATGAGCAGTTCTTC.

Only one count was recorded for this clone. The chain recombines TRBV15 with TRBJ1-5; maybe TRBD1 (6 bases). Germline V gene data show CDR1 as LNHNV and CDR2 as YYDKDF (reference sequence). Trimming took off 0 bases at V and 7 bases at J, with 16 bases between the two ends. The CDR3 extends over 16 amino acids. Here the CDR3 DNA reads TGTGCCACCAGCAGAGATCAGGGGAGTTTGGGACAGCCCCAGCATTTT. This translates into CATSRDQGSLGQPQHF.

CDR3 sequence reads: CASSSRAEGYTF. In DNA, the CDR3 is TGCGCCAGCAGTAGCAGGGCGGAGGGCTACACCTTC. V usage is TRBV5-1 and J usage is TRBJ1-2; the D gene is possibly TRBD1 (5 bases). The CDR3 runs to 12 residues. CDR1 SGHRS and CDR2 YFSETQ come from the germline V gene. Trimming pared 5 bases from V and 8 bases from J, leaving 13 bases between. Drawing the rest from reference TRBV5-1 and TRBJ1-2, the complete variable domain is KAGVTQTPRYLIKTRGQQVTLSCSPISGHRSVSWYQQTPGQGLQFLFEYFSETQRNKGNFPGRFSGRQFSNSRSEMNVSTLELGDSALYLCASSSRAEGYTFGSGTRLTVV.

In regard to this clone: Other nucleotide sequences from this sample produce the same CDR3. DNA of the CDR3: TGTGCCAGCAGTCAGACAGGGGGGGTAAACTATGGCTACACCTTC. Protein: CASSQTGGVNYGYTF. The chain joins TRBV6-5 to TRBJ1-2, with TRBD1 identical over 9 bases. Germline CDR1 MNHEY, CDR2 SVGAGI. This CDR3 spans 15 amino acids. Trimming cost V 5 bases and J 2 bases; bases outside gene matches: 6.

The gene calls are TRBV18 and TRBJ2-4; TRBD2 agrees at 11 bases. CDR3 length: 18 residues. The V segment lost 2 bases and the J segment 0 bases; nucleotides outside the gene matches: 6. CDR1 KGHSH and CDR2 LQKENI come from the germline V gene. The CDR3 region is CASSPGLAGGIAKNIQYF. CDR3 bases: TGTGCCAGCTCACCAGGGCTAGCGGGAGGTATAGCCAAAAACATTCAGTACTTC.

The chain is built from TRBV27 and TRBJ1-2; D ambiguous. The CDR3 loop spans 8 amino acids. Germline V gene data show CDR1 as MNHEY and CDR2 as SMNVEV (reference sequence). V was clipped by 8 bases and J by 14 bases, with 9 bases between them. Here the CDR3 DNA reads TGTGCCAGCCTATTACGGACCTTC. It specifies CASLLRTF.

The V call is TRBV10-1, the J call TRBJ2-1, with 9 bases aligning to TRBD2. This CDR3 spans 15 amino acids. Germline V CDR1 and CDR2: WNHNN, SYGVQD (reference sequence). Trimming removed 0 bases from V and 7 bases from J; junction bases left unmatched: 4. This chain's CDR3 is CASSESGTSTNEQFF. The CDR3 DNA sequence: TGCGCCAGCAGTGAGTCGGGGACTAGCACAAATGAGCAGTTCTTC.

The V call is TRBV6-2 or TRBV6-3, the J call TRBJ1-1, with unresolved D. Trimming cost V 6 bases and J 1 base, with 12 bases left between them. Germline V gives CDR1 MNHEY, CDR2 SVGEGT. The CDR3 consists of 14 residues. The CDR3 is CASSSHGWNTEAFF. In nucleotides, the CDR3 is TGTGCCAGCAGCTCCCACGGTTGGAACACTGAAGCTTTCTTT.

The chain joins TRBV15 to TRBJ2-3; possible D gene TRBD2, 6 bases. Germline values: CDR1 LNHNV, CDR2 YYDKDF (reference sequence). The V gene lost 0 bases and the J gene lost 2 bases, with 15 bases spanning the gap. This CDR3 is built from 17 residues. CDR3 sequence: CATSRELAGSPTDTQYF. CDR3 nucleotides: TGTGCCACCAGCAGAGAACTGGCGGGGTCTCCCACAGATACGCAGTATTTT.

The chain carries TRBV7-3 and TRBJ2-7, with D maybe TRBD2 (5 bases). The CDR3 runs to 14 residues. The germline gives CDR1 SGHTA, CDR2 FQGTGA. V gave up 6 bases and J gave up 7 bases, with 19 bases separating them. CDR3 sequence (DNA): TGTGCCAGCAGTCGCGGTTCGGGATTAGGGGAGCAGTACTTC. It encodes CASSRGSGLGEQYF. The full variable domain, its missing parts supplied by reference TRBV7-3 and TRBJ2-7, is GAGVSQTPSNKVTEKGKYVELRCDPISGHTALYWYRQSLGQGPEFLIYFQGTGAADDSGLPNDRFFAVRPEGSVSTLKIQRTERGDSAVYLCASSRGSGLGEQYFGPGTRLTVT.

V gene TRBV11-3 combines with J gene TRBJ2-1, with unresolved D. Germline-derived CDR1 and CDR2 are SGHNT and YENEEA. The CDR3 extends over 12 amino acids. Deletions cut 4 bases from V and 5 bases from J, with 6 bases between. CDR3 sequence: CASSYSHNEQFF. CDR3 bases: TGTGCCAGCAGCTATAGCCACAATGAGCAGTTCTTC.

This chain's CDR3 is CASSVAGQTTPEQFF. The DNA for the CDR3 is TGTGCCAGCAGCGTAGCCGGACAGACCACACCTGAGCAGTTCTTC. The rearrangement links TRBV9 to TRBJ2-1; maybe TRBD1 (6 bases). Germline V gene lookup returns CDR1 SGDLS and CDR2 YYNGEE. The CDR3 contains 15 residues. V dropped 0 bases and J dropped 9 bases, with 16 bases sitting between them.

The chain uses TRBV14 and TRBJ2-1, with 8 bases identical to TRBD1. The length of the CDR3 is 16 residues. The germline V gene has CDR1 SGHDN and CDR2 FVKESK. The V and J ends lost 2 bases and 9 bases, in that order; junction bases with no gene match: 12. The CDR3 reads CASSQYGRGQWGEQFF. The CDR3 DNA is TGTGCCAGCAGCCAATACGGCAGGGGGCAGTGGGGTGAGCAGTTCTTC.

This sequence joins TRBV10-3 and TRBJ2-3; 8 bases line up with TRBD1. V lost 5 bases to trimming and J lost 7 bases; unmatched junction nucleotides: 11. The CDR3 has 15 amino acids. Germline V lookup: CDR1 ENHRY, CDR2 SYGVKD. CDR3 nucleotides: TGTGCCATCAGTCCCGGACAGGGAATTGATTATACGCAGTATTTT. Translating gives CAISPGQGIDYTQYF.

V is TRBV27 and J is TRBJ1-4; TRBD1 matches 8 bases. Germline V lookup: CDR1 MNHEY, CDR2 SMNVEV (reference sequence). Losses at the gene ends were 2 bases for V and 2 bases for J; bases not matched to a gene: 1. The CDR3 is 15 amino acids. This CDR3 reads CASSLTGGTNEKLFF. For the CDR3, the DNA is TGTGCCAGCAGTTTAACAGGGGGGACTAATGAAAAACTGTTTTTT.

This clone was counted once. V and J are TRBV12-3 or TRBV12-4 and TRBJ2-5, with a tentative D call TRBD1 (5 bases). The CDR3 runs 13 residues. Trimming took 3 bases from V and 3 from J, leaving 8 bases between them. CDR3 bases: TGTGCCAGCAGTTTGGGCAGGGAAGAGACCCAGTACTTC. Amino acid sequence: CASSLGREETQYF.

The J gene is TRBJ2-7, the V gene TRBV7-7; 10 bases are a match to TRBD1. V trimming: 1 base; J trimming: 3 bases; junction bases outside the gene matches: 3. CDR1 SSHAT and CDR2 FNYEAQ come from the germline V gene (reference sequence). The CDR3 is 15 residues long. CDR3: CASSLGTGGNYEQYF. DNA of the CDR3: TGTGCCAGCAGCTTAGGGACAGGGGGGAACTACGAGCAGTACTTC.

The CDR3 loop is CASGTGGPDTQYF. In DNA, the CDR3 is TGCGCCAGCGGGACAGGGGGCCCAGATACGCAGTATTTT. The gene calls are TRBV4-1 and TRBJ2-3; 12 bases agree with TRBD1. This CDR3 region has 13 residues. Trimming cost V 8 bases and J 4 bases; bases outside gene matches: 1. Germline lookup yields CDR1 MGHRA and CDR2 YSYEKL.

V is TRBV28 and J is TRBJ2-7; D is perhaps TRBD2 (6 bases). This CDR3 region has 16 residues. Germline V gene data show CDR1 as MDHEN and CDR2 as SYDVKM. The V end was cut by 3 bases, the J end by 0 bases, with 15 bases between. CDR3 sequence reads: CASSLSGLSGSYEQYF. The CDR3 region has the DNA TGTGCCAGCAGTTTGTCTGGACTTAGCGGCTCCTACGAGCAGTACTTC.

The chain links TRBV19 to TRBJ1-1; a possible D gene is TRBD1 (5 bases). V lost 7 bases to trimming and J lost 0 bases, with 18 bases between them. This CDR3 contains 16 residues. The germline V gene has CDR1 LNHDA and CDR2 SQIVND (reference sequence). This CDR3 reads CASTAPRALVNTEAFF. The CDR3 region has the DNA TGTGCCAGTACCGCCCCCAGGGCCCTCGTGAACACTGAAGCTTTCTTT. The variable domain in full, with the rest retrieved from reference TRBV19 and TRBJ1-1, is DGGITQSPKYLFRKEGQNVTLSCEQNLNHDAMYWYRQDPGQGLRLIYYSQIVNDFQKGDIAEGYSVSREKKESFPLTVTSAQKNPTAFYLCASTAPRALVNTEAFFGQGTRLTVV.

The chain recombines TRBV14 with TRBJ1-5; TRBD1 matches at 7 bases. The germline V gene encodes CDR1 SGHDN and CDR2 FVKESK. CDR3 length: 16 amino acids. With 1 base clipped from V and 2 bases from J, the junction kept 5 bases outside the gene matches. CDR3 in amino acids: CASSQGGDRGNQPQHF. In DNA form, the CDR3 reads TGTGCCAGCAGCCAAGGTGGAGACAGGGGCAATCAGCCCCAGCATTTT.

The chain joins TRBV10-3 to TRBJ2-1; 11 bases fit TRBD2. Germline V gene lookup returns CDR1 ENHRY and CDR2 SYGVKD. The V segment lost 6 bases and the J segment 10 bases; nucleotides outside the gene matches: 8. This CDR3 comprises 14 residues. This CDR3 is CAIRGTSGGQEQFF. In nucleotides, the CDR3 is TGTGCCATCAGGGGGACTAGCGGCGGCCAGGAGCAGTTCTTC.

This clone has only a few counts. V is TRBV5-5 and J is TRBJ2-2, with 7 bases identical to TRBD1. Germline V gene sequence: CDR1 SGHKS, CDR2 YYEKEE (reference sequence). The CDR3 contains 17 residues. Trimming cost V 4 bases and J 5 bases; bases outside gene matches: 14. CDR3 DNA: TGTGCCAGCAGCAAAAATCGACAGGGTGCTGGGACCGGGGAGCTGTTTTTT. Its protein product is CASSKNRQGAGTGELFF.

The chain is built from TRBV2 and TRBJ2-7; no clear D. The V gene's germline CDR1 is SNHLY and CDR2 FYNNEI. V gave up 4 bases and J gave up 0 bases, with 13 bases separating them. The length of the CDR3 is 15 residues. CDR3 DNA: TGTGCCAGCAGTGCGGTCTTACGTTCCTCCTACGAGCAGTACTTC. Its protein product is CASSAVLRSSYEQYF.

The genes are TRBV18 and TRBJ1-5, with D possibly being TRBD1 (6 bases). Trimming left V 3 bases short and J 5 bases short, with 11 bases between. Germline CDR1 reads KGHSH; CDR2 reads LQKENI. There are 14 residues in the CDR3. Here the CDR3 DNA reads TGTGCCAGCTCACCCACGTGGACAGATCAGCCCCAGCATTTT. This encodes CASSPTWTDQPQHF.

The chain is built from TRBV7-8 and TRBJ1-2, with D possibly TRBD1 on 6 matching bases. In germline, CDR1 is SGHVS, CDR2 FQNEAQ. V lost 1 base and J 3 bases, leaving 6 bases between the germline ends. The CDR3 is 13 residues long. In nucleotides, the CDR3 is TGTGCCAGCAGCTTAGGACAGGACTATGGCTACACCTTC. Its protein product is CASSLGQDYGYTF.